This T cell receptor beta chain is drawn from a study of T-cell memory formation after mild COVID-19. At least ten counts were recorded for this clonotype. The antigen remains unidentified. Study-level results: A second wave expanding day 15 to 37 was CD4+-biased; contracting clones were balanced. Cross-reactive memory appears to have joined, as suggested by some responding clones showing up in pre-infection memory. For contracting clones, CD4+ ones sat mainly in CM and EM, CD8+ in EMRA.

The germline gives CDR1 MGHDK, CDR2 SYGVNS. The CDR3 extends over 15 amino acids. V trimming: 2 bases; J trimming: 4 bases; junction bases outside the gene matches: 5. 5'RACE primed from the constant segment yielded TCR alpha and TCR beta cDNA libraries bearing sample barcodes and UMIs. Each CDR3 protein is one row after TCRdb ran MiXCR on the 5' RACE reads. The sample gives about 430,000 distinct CDR3 sequences, roughly a quarter of which show up once; roughly 9.7% is in the top ten. The sample consisted of PBMCs or a T cell subset sorted from them (not recorded which). This TCR came from an adult woman who had mild COVID-19 (a few samples of this study predate the infection). Cell type and time point are not known. J is TRBJ1-2 and V is TRBV25-1, with 9 bases matching TRBD1. The CDR3 region has the DNA TGTGCCAGCAGTGAAGGGATGACAGGGGGCTATGGCTACACCTTC. It translates to CASSEGMTGGYGYTF.